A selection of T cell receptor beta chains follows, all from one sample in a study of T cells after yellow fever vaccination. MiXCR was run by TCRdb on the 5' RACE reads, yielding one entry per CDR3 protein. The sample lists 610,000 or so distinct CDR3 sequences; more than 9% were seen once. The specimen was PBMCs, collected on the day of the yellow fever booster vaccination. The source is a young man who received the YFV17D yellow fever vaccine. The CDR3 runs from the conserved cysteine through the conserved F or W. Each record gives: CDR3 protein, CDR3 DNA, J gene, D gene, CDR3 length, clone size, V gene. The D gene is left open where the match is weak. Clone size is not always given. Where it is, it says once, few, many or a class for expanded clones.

cdr3_aa: CASSLHTGTLEAFF; cdr3_nt: TGTGCCAGCAGCTTGCATACCGGAACACTTGAAGCTTTCTTT; j_call: TRBJ1-1; d_call: -; cdr3_length: 14; clone_size: -; v_call: TRBV7-8
cdr3_aa: CASSLSGLAGAGNEQFF; cdr3_nt: TGTGCCAGCAGTTTATCCGGACTAGCGGGAGCTGGCAATGAGCAGTTCTTC; j_call: TRBJ2-1; d_call: TRBD2; cdr3_length: 17; clone_size: few; v_call: TRBV28
cdr3_aa: CASSLRQGLNTGELFF; cdr3_nt: TGTGCCAGCAGCTTAAGACAGGGGCTAAACACCGGGGAGCTGTTTTTT; j_call: TRBJ2-2; d_call: TRBD1; cdr3_length: 16; clone_size: -; v_call: TRBV7-8
cdr3_aa: CASSLETVTNTEAFF; cdr3_nt: TGTGCCAGCAGCTTGGAGACAGTTACGAACACTGAAGCTTTCTTT; j_call: TRBJ1-1; d_call: -; cdr3_length: 15; clone_size: -; v_call: TRBV5-4
cdr3_aa: CATSTPFGYYEQYF; cdr3_nt: TGTGCCACCAGCACTCCCTTCGGCTATTACGAGCAGTACTTC; j_call: TRBJ2-7; d_call: -; cdr3_length: 14; clone_size: few; v_call: TRBV15
cdr3_aa: CASSPITGDPSPLHF; cdr3_nt: TGTGCCAGCTCACCAATCACAGGGGATCCTTCACCCCTCCACTTT; j_call: TRBJ1-6; d_call: TRBD1; cdr3_length: 15; clone_size: -; v_call: TRBV18
cdr3_aa: CASRSGTSGLNEQYF; cdr3_nt: TGTGCCAGCAGGAGTGGGACTAGCGGGCTCAACGAGCAGTACTTC; j_call: TRBJ2-7; d_call: TRBD2; cdr3_length: 15; clone_size: many; v_call: TRBV12-3/TRBV12-4
cdr3_aa: CASSLAGQVVAGELFF; cdr3_nt: TGCGCCAGCAGCTTGGCCGGCCAGGTGGTTGCCGGGGAGCTGTTTTTT; j_call: TRBJ2-2; d_call: -; cdr3_length: 16; clone_size: -; v_call: TRBV5-1
cdr3_aa: CAISDEGRNSGEQYF; cdr3_nt: TGTGCCATCAGTGATGAGGGACGCAACTCCGGGGAGCAGTACTTC; j_call: TRBJ2-7; d_call: -; cdr3_length: 15; clone_size: few; v_call: TRBV10-3
cdr3_aa: CASSPRTSASSEQFF; cdr3_nt: TGTGCCAGCTCACCACGGACTAGCGCTAGTTCAGAGCAGTTCTTC; j_call: TRBJ2-1; d_call: TRBD2; cdr3_length: 15; clone_size: few; v_call: TRBV18
cdr3_aa: CASLRGSSYEQYF; cdr3_nt: TGTGCCAGCCTCCGGGGGTCCTCCTACGAGCAGTACTTC; j_call: TRBJ2-7; d_call: -; cdr3_length: 13; clone_size: -; v_call: TRBV6-2/TRBV6-3
cdr3_aa: CASSPNWTGELFF; cdr3_nt: TGTGCCAGCAGCCCTAACTGGACCGGGGAGCTGTTTTTT; j_call: TRBJ2-2; d_call: -; cdr3_length: 13; clone_size: -; v_call: TRBV27
cdr3_aa: CSVEDRSGRASGIYEQYF; cdr3_nt: TGCAGCGTTGAAGATCGATCCGGTCGGGCTAGCGGAATATACGAGCAGTACTTC; j_call: TRBJ2-7; d_call: TRBD2; cdr3_length: 18; clone_size: -; v_call: TRBV29-1
cdr3_aa: CASSPGTSTRTDTQYF; cdr3_nt: TGCGCCAGCAGTCCCGGGACTAGCACCAGAACAGATACGCAGTATTTT; j_call: TRBJ2-3; d_call: TRBD2; cdr3_length: 16; clone_size: many; v_call: TRBV5-1
cdr3_aa: CASSTRGTSVGQETQYF; cdr3_nt: TGTGCCAGCAGCACCCGAGGGACTAGCGTGGGACAAGAGACCCAGTACTTC; j_call: TRBJ2-5; d_call: TRBD2; cdr3_length: 17; clone_size: few; v_call: TRBV7-2
cdr3_aa: CSVTRGHSYEQYF; cdr3_nt: TGCAGCGTAACCAGGGGACACTCCTACGAGCAGTACTTC; j_call: TRBJ2-7; d_call: -; cdr3_length: 13; clone_size: few; v_call: TRBV29-1
cdr3_aa: CASSLDGSFNEQFF; cdr3_nt: TGCGCCAGCAGCTTGGACGGGAGTTTCAATGAGCAGTTCTTC; j_call: TRBJ2-1; d_call: -; cdr3_length: 14; clone_size: few; v_call: TRBV5-1
cdr3_aa: CASSLIGNTEAFF; cdr3_nt: TGCGCCAGCAGCTTAATCGGGAACACTGAAGCTTTCTTT; j_call: TRBJ1-1; d_call: -; cdr3_length: 13; clone_size: few; v_call: TRBV5-1
cdr3_aa: CSARPPPGGNEQFF; cdr3_nt: TGCAGTGCTAGACCCCCCCCAGGGGGCAATGAGCAGTTCTTC; j_call: TRBJ2-1; d_call: TRBD1; cdr3_length: 14; clone_size: few; v_call: TRBV20-1
cdr3_aa: CASSYSLEGNQPQHF; cdr3_nt: TGTGCCAGCAGTTACTCACTGGAAGGAAATCAGCCCCAGCATTTT; j_call: TRBJ1-5; d_call: -; cdr3_length: 15; clone_size: -; v_call: TRBV6-8
cdr3_aa: CGTGTGAYEQYF; cdr3_nt: TGTGGAACCGGGACAGGGGCCTACGAGCAGTACTTC; j_call: TRBJ2-7; d_call: TRBD1; cdr3_length: 12; clone_size: many; v_call: TRBV2
cdr3_aa: CSARGWAGELFF; cdr3_nt: TGCAGTGCTAGAGGTTGGGCCGGGGAGCTGTTTTTT; j_call: TRBJ2-2; d_call: -; cdr3_length: 12; clone_size: once; v_call: TRBV20-1
cdr3_aa: CASSSSGTMETQYF; cdr3_nt: TGTGCCAGCAGCTCAAGCGGTACTATGGAGACCCAGTACTTC; j_call: TRBJ2-5; d_call: -; cdr3_length: 14; clone_size: many; v_call: TRBV7-8
cdr3_aa: CASSFDRHNEKLFF; cdr3_nt: TGTGCCAGCAGCTTCGACAGGCATAATGAAAAACTGTTTTTT; j_call: TRBJ1-4; d_call: -; cdr3_length: 14; clone_size: -; v_call: TRBV7-9
cdr3_aa: CSAPGLAGDGTQYF; cdr3_nt: TGCAGTGCACCGGGACTAGCGGGAGACGGTACGCAGTATTTT; j_call: TRBJ2-3; d_call: TRBD2; cdr3_length: 14; clone_size: -; v_call: TRBV20-1
cdr3_aa: CASSCEGCESLETQYF; cdr3_nt: TGTGCCAGCAGCTGTGAGGGGTGCGAGTCATTAGAGACCCAGTACTTC; j_call: TRBJ2-5; d_call: -; cdr3_length: 16; clone_size: few; v_call: TRBV7-9
cdr3_aa: CASSLEGTAFNQPQHF; cdr3_nt: TGTGCCAGCAGCTTAGAGGGGACTGCCTTCAATCAGCCCCAGCATTTT; j_call: TRBJ1-5; d_call: -; cdr3_length: 16; clone_size: -; v_call: TRBV7-8
cdr3_aa: CSVGWGQGSSEAFF; cdr3_nt: TGCAGCGTTGGCTGGGGACAGGGTAGTTCGGAAGCTTTCTTT; j_call: TRBJ1-1; d_call: TRBD1; cdr3_length: 14; clone_size: -; v_call: TRBV29-1
cdr3_aa: CSAPLNQGNGELFF; cdr3_nt: TGCAGTGCTCCTCTAAATCAGGGGAACGGGGAGCTGTTTTTT; j_call: TRBJ2-2; d_call: -; cdr3_length: 14; clone_size: few; v_call: TRBV20-1
cdr3_aa: CASSQDGRSSGNTIYF; cdr3_nt: TGTGCCAGCAGCCAAGATGGGCGGAGCTCTGGAAACACCATATATTTT; j_call: TRBJ1-3; d_call: -; cdr3_length: 16; clone_size: -; v_call: TRBV3-1
cdr3_aa: CASGEVREQYF; cdr3_nt: TGTGCCAGCGGTGAGGTTAGGGAGCAGTACTTC; j_call: TRBJ2-7; d_call: -; cdr3_length: 11; clone_size: few; v_call: TRBV28
cdr3_aa: CASRQSQRTGQSYNSPLHF; cdr3_nt: TGTGCCAGCCGTCAATCCCAGCGGACAGGGCAATCCTATAATTCACCCCTCCACTTT; j_call: TRBJ1-6; d_call: TRBD1; cdr3_length: 19; clone_size: -; v_call: TRBV27
cdr3_aa: CASSGTSGSVETQYF; cdr3_nt: TGTGCCAGCAGCGGGACTAGCGGGAGCGTCGAGACCCAGTACTTC; j_call: TRBJ2-5; d_call: TRBD2; cdr3_length: 15; clone_size: few; v_call: TRBV9
cdr3_aa: CASSKYTGELFF; cdr3_nt: TGTGCCAGCAGTAAATACACCGGGGAGCTGTTTTTT; j_call: TRBJ2-2; d_call: -; cdr3_length: 12; clone_size: few; v_call: TRBV6-2/TRBV6-3
cdr3_aa: CAWKGFYEQYF; cdr3_nt: TGTGCCTGGAAGGGGTTCTACGAGCAGTACTTC; j_call: TRBJ2-7; d_call: -; cdr3_length: 11; clone_size: few; v_call: TRBV30
cdr3_aa: CASSLPGQGAQQETQYF; cdr3_nt: TGTGCCAGCAGCTTACCCGGACAGGGGGCCCAGCAAGAGACCCAGTACTTC; j_call: TRBJ2-5; d_call: TRBD1; cdr3_length: 17; clone_size: -; v_call: TRBV7-2
cdr3_aa: CASSLAILAGVQETQYF; cdr3_nt: TGCGCCAGCAGCTTGGCAATTCTAGCGGGGGTACAAGAGACCCAGTACTTC; j_call: TRBJ2-5; d_call: TRBD2; cdr3_length: 17; clone_size: few; v_call: TRBV5-1